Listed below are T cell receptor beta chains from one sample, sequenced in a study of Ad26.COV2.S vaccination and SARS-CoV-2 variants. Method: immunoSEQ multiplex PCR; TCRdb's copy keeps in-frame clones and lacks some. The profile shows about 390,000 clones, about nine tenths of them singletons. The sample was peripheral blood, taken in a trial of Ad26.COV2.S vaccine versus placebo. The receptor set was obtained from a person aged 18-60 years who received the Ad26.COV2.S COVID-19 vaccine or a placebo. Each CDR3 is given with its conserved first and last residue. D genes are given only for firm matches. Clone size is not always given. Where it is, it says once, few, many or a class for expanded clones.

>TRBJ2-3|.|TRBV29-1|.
TGCAGCGTAAGGGGAGATACGCAGTATTTT
CSVRGDTQYF
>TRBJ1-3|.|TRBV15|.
TGTGCCACCAGCACACGGACCACCGAAAACACCATATATTTT
CATSTRTTENTIYF
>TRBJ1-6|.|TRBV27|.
TGTGCCAGCAGGCACGGACAGTATCCTAATTCACCCCTCCACTTT
CASRHGQYPNSPLHF
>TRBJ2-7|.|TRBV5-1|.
TGCGCCAGCAGCTTGATCCGGGGGAGCTCCTACGAGCAGTACTTC
CASSLIRGSSYEQYF
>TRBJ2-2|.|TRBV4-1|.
TGCGCCAGCAGCCAGGGGGTTAGCGCGAACACCGGGGAGCTGTTTTTT
CASSQGVSANTGELFF
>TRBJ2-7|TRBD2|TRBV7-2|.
TGTGCCAGCAGCTTCACAGGACTAGCGGGGGGCCTATCCTACGAGCAGTACTTC
CASSFTGLAGGLSYEQYF
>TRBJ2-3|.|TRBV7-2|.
TGTGCCAGCAGCACGCAGGGGGGGACTTTCACAGATACGCAGTATTTT
CASSTQGGTFTDTQYF
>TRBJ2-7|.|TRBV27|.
TGTGCCAGCAGTACCTACCTTGGGAACGAGCAGTACTTC
CASSTYLGNEQYF
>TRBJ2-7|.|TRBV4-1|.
TGCGCCAGCAGCCAAGAAGGGGTCGGGCAGTACTTC
CASSQEGVGQYF
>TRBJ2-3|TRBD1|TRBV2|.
TGTGCCAGCAGTGAGGGGACAGGGTACGATACGCAGTATTTT
CASSEGTGYDTQYF
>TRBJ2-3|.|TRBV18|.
TGTGCCAGCTCACCCCTCACGCGCGAAAGCACAGATACGCAGTATTTT
CASSPLTRESTDTQYF
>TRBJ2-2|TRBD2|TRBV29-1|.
TGCAGCGCTGGACAGAGACTAGCGGGGGGGCCGGGGAACACCGGGGAGCTGTTTTTT
CSAGQRLAGGPGNTGELFF
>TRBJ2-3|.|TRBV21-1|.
TGTGCCAGCAGCAAAGGCGGGGCCGGGGGAAGGTTAACTCCCACAGATACGCAGTATTTT
CASSKGGAGGRLTPTDTQYF
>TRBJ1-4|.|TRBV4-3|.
TGCGCCAGCAGCCAGGGGGTGTCTATAGAAAAACTGTTTTTT
CASSQGVSIEKLFF
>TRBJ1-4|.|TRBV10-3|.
TGTGCCATCAGTGACCCCCGAACTAATGAAAAACTGTTTTTT
CAISDPRTNEKLFF
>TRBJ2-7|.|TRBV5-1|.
TGCGCCAGCAGCGGGCAGGGCCGAAGCTCCTACGAGCAGTACTTC
CASSGQGRSSYEQYF
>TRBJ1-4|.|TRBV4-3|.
TGCGCCAGCAGCCAAGGAGGACAGCCTAATGAAAAACTGTTTTTT
CASSQGGQPNEKLFF
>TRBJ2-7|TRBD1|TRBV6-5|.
TGTGCCAGCAACCTGGACAGGTACGAGCAGTACTTC
CASNLDRYEQYF
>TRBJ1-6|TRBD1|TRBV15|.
TGTGCCACCAGCAGATATCCGGGACAGTCGAATTCACCCCTCCACTTT
CATSRYPGQSNSPLHF
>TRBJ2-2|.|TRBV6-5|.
TGTGCCAGCAGTCCGCCCGCTTCCGGGGAGCTGTTTTTT
CASSPPASGELFF
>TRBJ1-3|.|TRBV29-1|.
TGCAGCGTTGTTGAAGTTCCTGGAAACACCATATATTTT
CSVVEVPGNTIYF
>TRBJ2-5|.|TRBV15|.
TGTGCCACCAGCAGAGATCCTAAAGGGTTACAAGAGACCCAGTACTTC
CATSRDPKGLQETQYF
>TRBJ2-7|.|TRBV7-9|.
TGTGCCAGCAGCTTAGTCGGGGGGCAGTACTTC
CASSLVGGQYF
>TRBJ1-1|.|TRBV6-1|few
TGTGCCAGCAGTGAAGTATTCGGGTCGAGGTCTGAAGCTTTCTTT
CASSEVFGSRSEAFF
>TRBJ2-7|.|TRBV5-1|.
TGCGCCAGCAGCTTCCCGGAGGGGTCCTACGAGCAGTACTTC
CASSFPEGSYEQYF
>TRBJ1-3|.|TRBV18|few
TGTGCCAGCTCACCCGGGGTTCAAGGAAACACCATATATTTT
CASSPGVQGNTIYF
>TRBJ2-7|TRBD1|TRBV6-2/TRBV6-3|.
TGTGCCAGCAGTTACCGAGTGCGCGCCTCCGTTTCGGGACAGGTCTACGAGCAGTACTTC
CASSYRVRASVSGQVYEQYF
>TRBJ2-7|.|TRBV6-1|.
TGTGCCAGCAGTGATTCAGGGACCTTTCCTTACGAGCAGTACTTC
CASSDSGTFPYEQYF
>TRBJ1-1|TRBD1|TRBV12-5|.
TGTGCTAGTGGTTTGGTGACAGGGGGCCGGGTCACTGAAGCTTTCTTT
CASGLVTGGRVTEAFF
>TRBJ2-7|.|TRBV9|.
TGTGCCAGCAGCGTTGGACCAACGTACGAGCAGTACTTC
CASSVGPTYEQYF
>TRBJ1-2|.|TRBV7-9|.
TGTGCCAGCAGCTCGACATCTCCTAACTATGGCTACACCTTC
CASSSTSPNYGYTF
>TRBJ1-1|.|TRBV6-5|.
TGTGCCAGCAGTTACTCGATAGGCATGAACACTGAAGCTTTCTTT
CASSYSIGMNTEAFF
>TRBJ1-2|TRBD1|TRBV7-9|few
TGTGCCAGCAGCCCGACGGACAGGGGTGTGGGCTACACCTTC
CASSPTDRGVGYTF
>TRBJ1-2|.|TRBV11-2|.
TGTGCCAGCAGAAAACCGGGGGGGCTAGGCGATGGCTACACCTTC
CASRKPGGLGDGYTF
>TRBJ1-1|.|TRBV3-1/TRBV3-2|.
TGTGCCAGCAGCCAAGAGTGGCAGGGGCGCGCTGAAGCTTTCTTT
CASSQEWQGRAEAFF
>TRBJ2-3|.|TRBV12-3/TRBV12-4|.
TGTGCCAGCACCCCAGCGAATACGCAGTATTTT
CASTPANTQYF
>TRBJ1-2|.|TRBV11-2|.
TGTGCCAGCAGCGACTCATTCAGGGGATCTCAGAATGGCTACACCTTC
CASSDSFRGSQNGYTF
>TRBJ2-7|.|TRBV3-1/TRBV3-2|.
TGTGCCAGCAGCCAATCAACCGCGTGGGACTACGAGCAGTACTTC
CASSQSTAWDYEQYF
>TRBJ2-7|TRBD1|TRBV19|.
TGTGCCAGTTCTTACGCCGGGACAGGCTCCTACGAGCAGTACTTC
CASSYAGTGSYEQYF
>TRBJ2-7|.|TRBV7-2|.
TGTGCCAGCAGCTTAGTGGGGGGAGGCTCCTACGAGCAGTACTTC
CASSLVGGGSYEQYF